The T cell receptor beta chain described here comes from a study of CD8 T cells in ankylosing spondylitis. The CDR3 contains 15 residues. The V and J ends lost 6 bases and 3 bases, in that order; junction bases with no gene match: 4. Germline V CDR1 and CDR2: MNHEY, SMNVEV (reference sequence). As for this clonotype: The antigen is not known.

The TCR beta libraries were generated through quantitative 5'-RACE incorporating molecular barcodes. TCRdb itself ran the 5' RACE reads through MiXCR, one entry per CDR3 protein. The table lists roughly 350,000 distinct CDR3 sequences, 8% of them singletons. Study-wide results and caveats: Certain motif variants had earlier been reported in reactive arthritis synovial fluid and blood. A TCR beta motif made of fewer than ten highly homologous variants seemed typical of ankylosing spondylitis blood.

Sequenced material: blood, either unsorted or a sorted T cell fraction (not recorded which). The clonotype was recovered from a male donor with ankylosing spondylitis. The chain has TRBV27 and TRBJ2-1; 11 bases are shared with TRBD2. CDR3 loop: CASSVLAGDYNEQFF. The CDR3 region has the DNA TGTGCCAGCAGCGTACTAGCGGGAGACTACAATGAGCAGTTCTTC.